This T cell receptor beta chain was observed in a study of shared clonotypes between healthy human individuals. The overall study: Every donor yielded three CD4 naive, three CD4 memory, two CD8 naive and one CD8 memory plate.

Assay used: immunoSEQ multiplex PCR; TCRdb lists only in-frame clones, some missing. The sample gives under 850,000 clones, roughly 72% of which show up once; approximately 2% is in the top ten. CDR1 and CDR2 (germline): KGHSH, LQKENI. Between the trimmed V and J ends, which lost 3 bases and 6 bases, there was a span of 11 bases. The length of the CDR3 is 14 residues. The chain is built from TRBV18 and TRBJ1-4, with D unclear. Sequencing used memory CD4+ T cells sorted from blood. Noted subset: CD45RA-negative fraction. The clonotype originates from a woman aged 25 to 39 in good health. This CDR3 reads CASSPGREDEKLFF. The CDR3 DNA is TGTGCCAGCTCACCGGGAAGGGAGGATGAAAAACTGTTTTTT.